This T cell receptor beta chain is from a study of T cells in severe cutaneous drug reactions. For the study at large: Patients in acute or recovery stage gave blister fluids/cells and PBMC.

Sequenced patients had Stevens-Johnson syndrome or toxic epidermal necrolysis caused by carbamazepine. CDR3 length equals 17 residues. Germline CDR1 LGHNA, CDR2 YNFKEQ. In the case of this clonotype: Its antigen is unidentified.

Notes on the study in general: All seven CBZ-SJS/TEN blister samples shared a public TCRbeta CDR3 at mean roughly 14%.

Libraries were made by iRepertoire multiplex PCR with TCR subtype-specific primers for bulk and single-cell sequencing. Input for bulk TCR libraries: roughly 100-550 ng RNA per sample. TCRdb re-called the multiplex PCR reads and gives one entry per CDR3 protein, without DNA. The sample includes a few thousand distinct CDR3 sequences. This chain joins TRBV4-2 and TRBJ1-5; TCRdb's D call, TRBD1, is unchecked because there is no DNA. The sample was PBMCs. The sequence came from a human donor with Stevens-Johnson syndrome, a severe cutaneous drug reaction. The CDR3 protein is CASSQVPGQVDYQPQHF.